This T cell receptor beta chain comes out of a study of cytomegalovirus exposure and HLA in healthy donors. Researchers ran the PCR with 60 Vbeta and 13 Jbeta primers. Sequencing used immunoSEQ multiplex PCR; TCRdb keeps in-frame clones, though not all of them. Of 150,000 or so clones listed, roughly 81% are singletons. This CDR3 is built from 16 residues. V shed 5 bases, J shed 7 bases, and the junction held 9 bases outside the gene matches. Per the germline V gene, CDR1 is LNHNV and CDR2 is YYDKDF (reference sequence). The chain links TRBV15 to TRBJ2-2; 11 nucleotides align to TRBD2. The sample consisted of PBMCs. The TCR originated in a man between 18 and 29 years old in good health and CMV-seropositive. The CDR3 protein is CATSDHSGGVGGELFF. In nucleotides, the CDR3 is TGTGCCACCAGCGACCATAGCGGGGGGGTTGGCGGGGAGCTGTTTTTT. The complete variable domain, with remaining parts taken from reference TRBV15 and TRBJ2-2, reads DAMVIQNPRYQVTQFGKPVTLSCSQTLNHNVMYWYQQKSSQAPKLLFHYYDKDFNNEADTPDNFQSRRPNTSFCFLDIRSPGLGDTAMYLCATSDHSGGVGGELFFGEGSRLTVL.